The next 28 T cell receptor beta chains were all read from a single sample in a study of cytomegalovirus exposure and HLA in healthy donors. Primers for the PCR totalled 60 Vbeta and 13 Jbeta. The table came from immunoSEQ multiplex PCR; TCRdb's copy has only in-frame clones and leaves some out. The table has 110,000 to 150,000 clones, around 80% seen once. The sample taken for sequencing was PBMCs. The receptor source for this set is a woman aged 55-69 years in good health and CMV-seropositive.

This chain uses TRBV19 with TRBJ1-1, with D possibly matching TRBD1 (5 bases). The CDR3 spans 14 residues. The V and J ends lost 0 bases and 7 bases respectively, with 12 bases between them. Germline CDR1 reads LNHDA; CDR2 reads SQIVND (reference sequence). The CDR3 region has the DNA TGTGCCAGTAGTATAGATCTAGGGGCGCTTGAAGCTTTCTTT. This translates into CASSIDLGALEAFF. The whole variable domain, remainder taken from reference TRBV19 and TRBJ1-1, is DGGITQSPKYLFRKEGQNVTLSCEQNLNHDAMYWYRQDPGQGLRLIYYSQIVNDFQKGDIAEGYSVSREKKESFPLTVTSAQKNPTAFYLCASSIDLGALEAFFGQGTRLTVV.

The chain has TRBV5-6 and TRBJ2-7; D unresolved. Per the germline V gene, CDR1 is SGHDT and CDR2 is YYEEEE. The CDR3 is 14 amino acids. The V gene lost 5 bases and the J gene lost 2 bases, with 14 bases spanning the gap. CDR3 residues: CASSPGPATYEQYF. The CDR3 bases are TGTGCCAGCAGTCCCGGTCCCGCTACCTACGAGCAGTACTTC.

This rearrangement joins TRBV30 to TRBJ2-5; D is unclear. The DNA matches TRBJ2-7 better at its end, which makes the J call doubtful. This CDR3 has 15 amino acids. CDR1 is GTSNPN and CDR2 is SVGIG in the germline V gene (reference sequence). The chain's CDR3 is CAWSPEWSHSYEQYF. The CDR3 nucleotides are TGTGCCTGGAGTCCCGAATGGTCCCATTCCTACGAGCAGTACTTC.

The rearrangement uses TRBV30 and TRBJ2-3; D may be TRBD2 (5 bases). CDR1 GTSNPN and CDR2 SVGIG come from the germline V gene (reference sequence). V gave up 3 bases and J gave up 2 bases, with 6 bases separating them. The CDR3 totals 12 residues. CDR3 in DNA: TGTGCCTGGAGACTAGTCACAGATACGCAGTATTTT. This encodes CAWRLVTDTQYF.

This clone was observed a handful of times. This chain links TRBV6-5 with TRBJ2-1; the match to TRBD1 covers 8 bases. With V trimmed by 3 bases and J by 4 bases, 5 bases remained unmatched. Germline CDR1 and CDR2: MNHEY and SVGAGI. The CDR3 length is 15 residues. CDR3 region: CASSYRGTGYNEQFF. In nucleotides, the CDR3 is TGTGCCAGCAGTTATCGTGGGACAGGATACAATGAGCAGTTCTTC.

This clone was seen a handful of times. V is TRBV27 and J is TRBJ2-3; the D gene is possibly TRBD2 (7 bases). The V end was cut by 4 bases, the J end by 4 bases, with 12 bases between. There are 14 residues in the CDR3. Germline loops: CDR1 MNHEY, CDR2 SMNVEV (reference sequence). Here the CDR3 DNA reads TGTGCCAGCAGTTGGGGGGGCGCAGCAGATACGCAGTATTTT. Its translation is CASSWGGAADTQYF.

This rearrangement joins TRBV29-1 to TRBJ1-1; D unresolved. Between the trimmed V and J ends, which lost 4 bases and 2 bases, there was a span of 11 bases. This CDR3 is 13 amino acids long. Germline lookup yields CDR1 SQVTM and CDR2 ANQGSEA. DNA for the CDR3: TGCAGCGTTGGGAGAGACGGTAACACTGAAGCTTTCTTT. It specifies CSVGRDGNTEAFF.

The V gene is TRBV19, the J gene TRBJ2-7, with a possible D match to TRBD2 (6 bases). Trimming shortened V by 4 bases and J by 6 bases, and 13 bases separated the two germline ends. This CDR3 has 13 amino acids. CDR1 and CDR2 (germline): LNHDA, SQIVND (reference sequence). CDR3 nucleotides: TGTGCCAGTAGTACGGGACTCCACATCGAGCAGTACTTC. Translation gives CASSTGLHIEQYF.

The chain employs TRBV7-9 and TRBJ2-7; 7 nucleotides align to TRBD1. The trim removed 1 base at V and 3 bases at J, leaving 3 bases unmatched. CDR3 length equals 14 residues. Germline assignment: CDR1 SEHNR and CDR2 FQNEAQ (reference sequence). The CDR3 reads CASSLGGQDYEQYF. In DNA form, the CDR3 reads TGTGCCAGCAGCTTAGGCGGACAGGACTACGAGCAGTACTTC.

The V and J genes are TRBV28 and TRBJ2-5; D is possibly TRBD2 (5 bases). V lost 8 bases and J lost 2, with 18 bases in between. This CDR3 has 15 residues. The germline gives CDR1 MDHEN, CDR2 SYDVKM. The CDR3 bases are TGTGCCAGCTCTCCAAACGGGGTAGCTCAAGAGACCCAGTACTTC. This gives the protein CASSPNGVAQETQYF.

The chain is built from TRBV18 and TRBJ2-7; the match to TRBD1 covers 12 bases. The V segment lost 5 bases and the J segment 5 bases; nucleotides outside the gene matches: 4. This CDR3 contains 14 residues. Germline V CDR1 and CDR2: KGHSH, LQKENI. In nucleotides, the CDR3 is TGTGCCAGCTCATTCCGGGACAGGGGGCACGAGCAGTACTTC. It codes for CASSFRDRGHEQYF.

This sequence joins TRBV28 and TRBJ2-7; TRBD2 aligns across 8 bases. Germline CDR1 reads MDHEN; CDR2 reads SYDVKM. Trimming removed 3 bases from V and 2 bases from J; junction bases left unmatched: 9. The CDR3 runs 16 residues. CDR3 DNA: TGTGCCAGCAGTTTTGCCTCTACTAGCGGAACCTACGAGCAGTACTTC. Residues: CASSFASTSGTYEQYF.

V usage is TRBV30 and J usage is TRBJ1-1; possibly TRBD1 for D (6 bases). The V and J ends lost 2 bases and 1 base respectively, with 8 bases between them. CDR1 GTSNPN and CDR2 SVGIG come from the germline V gene (reference sequence). The CDR3 spans 13 residues. The CDR3 region has the DNA TGTGCCTGGAGTCAGGGACAGAACACTGAAGCTTTCTTT. It translates to CAWSQGQNTEAFF.

This clone was picked up a small number of times. The chain carries TRBV2 and TRBJ2-1; 9 bases match TRBD1. Germline loops: CDR1 SNHLY, CDR2 FYNNEI. V shed 7 bases, J shed 7 bases, and the junction held 2 bases outside the gene matches. This CDR3 is built from 12 residues. CDR3 sequence: CASKDRGNEQFF. The CDR3 DNA is TGTGCCAGCAAGGACAGGGGAAATGAGCAGTTCTTC. The entire variable domain, with the rest obtained from reference TRBV2 and TRBJ2-1, is as follows: EPEVTQTPSHQVTQMGQEVILRCVPISNHLYFYWYRQILGQKVEFLVSFYNNEISEKSEIFDDQFSVERPDGSNFTLKIRSTKLEDSAMYFCASKDRGNEQFFGPGTRLTVL.

This clone is a singleton in its sample. The chain uses TRBV5-1 and TRBJ1-2; tentative D call: TRBD1 (6 bases). Germline-derived CDR1 and CDR2 are SGHRS and YFSETQ. The CDR3 has 13 residues. Trimming took 3 bases from V and 6 from J, leaving 12 bases between them. In nucleotides, the CDR3 is TGCGCCAGCAGCTCGCTATCAGGGGATGGCTACACCTTC. Protein: CASSSLSGDGYTF. Supplemented by reference TRBV5-1 and TRBJ1-2, the full variable domain reads KAGVTQTPRYLIKTRGQQVTLSCSPISGHRSVSWYQQTPGQGLQFLFEYFSETQRNKGNFPGRFSGRQFSNSRSEMNVSTLELGDSALYLCASSSLSGDGYTFGSGTRLTVV.

V and J are TRBV11-2 and TRBJ1-1, with D possibly TRBD1 on 5 matching bases. Trimming left V 3 bases short and J 3 bases short, with 14 bases between. Germline values: CDR1 SGHAT, CDR2 FQNNGV. There are 15 residues in the CDR3. The CDR3 protein is CASSFQGGADTEAFF. The CDR3 DNA follows: TGTGCCAGCAGCTTCCAAGGAGGGGCCGACACTGAAGCTTTCTTT.

CDR3 DNA: TGTGCCAGCAGTGACGGGGACAGTTTTTACACTGAAGCTTTCTTT. This encodes CASSDGDSFYTEAFF. This sequence joins TRBV2 and TRBJ1-1; 7 bases map to TRBD1. There are 15 residues in the CDR3. Germline V gene sequence: CDR1 SNHLY, CDR2 FYNNEI. V shed 3 bases, J shed 3 bases, and the junction held 7 bases outside the gene matches.

The chain joins TRBV5-6 to TRBJ2-5, with 7 nucleotides matching TRBD1. The CDR3 length is 13 residues. Trimming at V came to 7 bases and at J to 3 bases, leaving 6 bases not matched to a gene. Germline CDR1 is SGHDT and CDR2 is YYEEEE. CDR3 loop: CASSTGTEETQYF. CDR3 sequence (DNA): TGTGCCAGCTCAACCGGGACAGAAGAGACCCAGTACTTC.

The chain is built from TRBV7-9 and TRBJ2-1; D gene ambiguous. This CDR3 has 13 residues. Germline CDR1 is SEHNR and CDR2 is FQNEAQ (reference sequence). V was cut by 4 bases and J by 8 bases, with 12 bases left in between. CDR3 amino acids: CASSSPMADEQFF. DNA of the CDR3: TGTGCCAGCAGCTCCCCTATGGCGGATGAGCAGTTCTTC. The full variable domain, rest sourced from reference TRBV7-9 and TRBJ2-1, is DTGVSQNPRHKITKRGQNVTFRCDPISEHNRLYWYRQTLGQGPEFLTYFQNEAQLEKSRLLSDRFSAERPKGSFSTLEIQRTEQGDSAMYLCASSSPMADEQFFGPGTRLTVL.

The chain employs TRBV11-1 and TRBJ2-1; D is unresolved. Looked up from germline, CDR1 is SGHAT and CDR2 is FQDESV (reference sequence). V was trimmed by 5 bases and J by 9 bases, leaving 26 bases between them. The CDR3 spans 17 residues. In DNA form, the CDR3 reads TGTGCCAGCAGCCAACCCAGGTCTCGGCCCCCCAGCAGTGAGCAGTTCTTC. It encodes CASSQPRSRPPSSEQFF.

The table lists this clone with a few counts. The genes are TRBV2 and TRBJ1-1; no firm D call. The length of the CDR3 is 11 residues. Trimming cost V 4 bases and J 4 bases, with 4 bases left between them. Germline loops: CDR1 SNHLY, CDR2 FYNNEI. The CDR3 bases are TGTGCCAGCAGTGTCGTCACTGAAGCTTTCTTT. It yields the protein CASSVVTEAFF.

The V gene is TRBV5-1, the J gene TRBJ1-2; possible D gene TRBD1, 5 bases. V was clipped by 3 bases and J by 4 bases, with 19 bases between them. The V gene's germline CDR1 is SGHRS and CDR2 YFSETQ. The length of the CDR3 is 16 residues. CDR3 sequence reads: CASSSPGGGAAYGYTF. CDR3 nucleotide sequence: TGCGCCAGCAGCTCTCCTGGGGGGGGAGCGGCCTATGGCTACACCTTC.

This chain connects TRBV27 to TRBJ1-1; no clear D gene. The V gene's germline CDR1 is MNHEY and CDR2 SMNVEV (reference sequence). V lost 3 bases, J lost 1 base, and 6 bases lay in between. This CDR3 region has 13 residues. The CDR3 protein is CASSFKQNTEAFF. In nucleotides, the CDR3 is TGTGCCAGCAGTTTCAAACAGAACACTGAAGCTTTCTTT.

V and J are TRBV15 and TRBJ1-1; no reliable D call. This CDR3 contains 14 residues. V lost 3 bases and J 4 bases, leaving 12 bases between the germline ends. Looked up from germline, CDR1 is LNHNV and CDR2 is YYDKDF (reference sequence). CDR3 coding DNA: TGTGCCACCAGCAGGGATAACGCGGGCACTGAAGCTTTCTTT. It is translated as CATSRDNAGTEAFF. Full variable domain (outside the CDR3, taken from reference TRBV15 and TRBJ1-1): DAMVIQNPRYQVTQFGKPVTLSCSQTLNHNVMYWYQQKSSQAPKLLFHYYDKDFNNEADTPDNFQSRRPNTSFCFLDIRSPGLGDTAMYLCATSRDNAGTEAFFGQGTRLTVV.

About this clone: A read error may account for a junction end that differs from germline. This chain links TRBV7-7 with TRBJ1-3, with 8 positions matching TRBD1. CDR1 is SSHAT and CDR2 is FNYEAQ in the germline V gene (reference sequence). This CDR3 spans 15 amino acids. CDR3 nucleotides: TGTGCTAGCAGCGCCGGACAGGGTATTGGAAACACCATATATTTT. Protein product: CASSAGQGIGNTIYF.

This clone was picked up one time. This chain connects TRBV7-9 to TRBJ2-5; tentatively, D is TRBD2 (6 bases). The CDR3 spans 16 residues. Germline V CDR1 and CDR2: SEHNR, FQNEAQ (reference sequence). Trimming pared 4 bases from V and 3 bases from J, leaving 18 bases between. The CDR3 region has the DNA TGTGCCAGCAGCTCGAGGAGGGCCTCGTACAAAGAGACCCAGTACTTC. Amino acid sequence: CASSSRRASYKETQYF.

For this clone: Its ends do not fully match the called genes, so a read error is possible. The V and J genes are TRBV7-2 and TRBJ2-6; 8 bases agree with TRBD2. Germline CDR1 and CDR2: SGHTA and FQGNSA. This CDR3 comprises 19 residues. The chain's CDR3 is CASSAAGGRARSGTNVLTF. The CDR3, as DNA: TGTGCCAGCAGCGCCGCGGGGGGCAGGGCCCGATCTGGGACCAACGTCCTGACTTTC. The full variable domain, with the rest looked up from reference TRBV7-2 and TRBJ2-6, is GAGVSQSPSNKVTEKGKDVELRCDPISGHTALYWYRQSLGQGLEFLIYFQGNSAPDKSGLPSDRFSAERTGGSVSTLTIQRTQQEDSAVYLCASSAAGGRARSGTNVLTFGAGSRLTVL.

The chain uses TRBV7-2 and TRBJ2-5; TRBD2 matches 12 bases. The end of the DNA is better explained by TRBJ2-7, so the J call may be wrong. CDR1 is SGHTA, CDR2 FQGNSA, per germline. This CDR3 is built from 16 residues. CDR3: CASSLELAGGFDEQYF. The CDR3 DNA follows: TGTGCCAGCAGCTTAGAGCTAGCGGGAGGGTTTGACGAGCAGTACTTC.